The T cell receptor (beta chain) under discussion was sequenced for a study of OX40 agonist ivuxolimab in advanced cancers. Study-level points and caveats: Partly responding patients at 0.1-3.0 mg/kg showed some of the smallest clonal expansion.

Autoimmune disease history or systemic immunosuppression led to patients being barred. On this clone: Its cognate antigen is unknown.

Measured with immunoSEQ multiplex PCR; TCRdb has only the in-frame clones, and not every one. This table has roughly 97,000 clones, approximately 90% appearing once. CDR1 is SGHTA and CDR2 is FQGNSA in the germline V gene. Trimming removed 6 bases from V and 4 bases from J; junction bases left unmatched: 17. The CDR3 is 17 amino acids. The receptor was derived from an adult with an advanced solid tumor such as melanoma, head and neck, liver or kidney cancer. The sequences come from CD4+ or CD8+ T cells sorted from blood, collected in a trial of the OX40 agonist ivuxolimab. The genes are TRBV7-2 and TRBJ1-2; 7 bases are shared with TRBD1. CDR3 in amino acids: CASSPRGGQRNFYGYTF. In DNA form, the CDR3 reads TGTGCCAGCAGTCCCCGGGGGGGACAGAGGAATTTCTATGGCTACACCTTC.